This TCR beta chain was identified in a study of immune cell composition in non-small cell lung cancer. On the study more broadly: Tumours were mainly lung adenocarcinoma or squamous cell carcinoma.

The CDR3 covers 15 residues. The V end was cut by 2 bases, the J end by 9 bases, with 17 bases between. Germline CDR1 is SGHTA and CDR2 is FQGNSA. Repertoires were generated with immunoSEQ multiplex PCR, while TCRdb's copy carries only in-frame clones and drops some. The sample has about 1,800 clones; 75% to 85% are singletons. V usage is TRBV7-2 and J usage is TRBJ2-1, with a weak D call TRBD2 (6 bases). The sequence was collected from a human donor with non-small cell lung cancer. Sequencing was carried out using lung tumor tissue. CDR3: CASSLLGGGLSEQFF. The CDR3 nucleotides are TGTGCCAGCAGCTTATTGGGGGGAGGTCTCAGTGAGCAGTTCTTC.